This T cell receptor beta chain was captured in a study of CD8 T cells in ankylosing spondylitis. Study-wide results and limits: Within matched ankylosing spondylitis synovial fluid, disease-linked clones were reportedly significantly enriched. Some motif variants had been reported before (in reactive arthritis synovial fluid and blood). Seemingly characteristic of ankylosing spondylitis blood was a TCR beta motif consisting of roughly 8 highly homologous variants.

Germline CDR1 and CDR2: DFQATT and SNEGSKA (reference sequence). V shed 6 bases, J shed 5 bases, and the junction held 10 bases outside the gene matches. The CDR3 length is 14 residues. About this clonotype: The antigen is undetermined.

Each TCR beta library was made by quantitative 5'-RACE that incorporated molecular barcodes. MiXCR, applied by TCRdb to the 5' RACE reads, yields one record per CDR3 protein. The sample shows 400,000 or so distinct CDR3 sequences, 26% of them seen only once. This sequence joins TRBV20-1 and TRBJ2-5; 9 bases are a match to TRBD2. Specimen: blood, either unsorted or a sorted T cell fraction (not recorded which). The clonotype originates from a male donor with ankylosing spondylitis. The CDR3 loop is CSARLAGRRETQYF. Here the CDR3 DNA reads TGCAGTGCGCGCCTAGCGGGAAGGAGGGAGACCCAGTACTTC.